The rows below give T cell receptor beta chains drawn from one sample of a study of T cell responses to AZD1222 COVID-19 vaccine. Method: immunoSEQ multiplex PCR; TCRdb's copy keeps in-frame clones and lacks some. The data contain approximately 150,000 clones, roughly 92% of them singletons. The sequencing used peripheral blood, collected 28 days after the second AZD1222 dose. Receptor source: an adult who received the AZD1222 COVID-19 vaccine. CDR3s include the opening cysteine and the closing phenylalanine or tryptophan. Fields, in order: V gene, J gene, CDR3 length, clone size, D gene, CDR3 DNA, CDR3 protein. D genes are given only for firm matches. Expanded clones are given a class, and other clones once, few, many or no size at all.

v_call: TRBV3-1/TRBV3-2
j_call: TRBJ1-6
cdr3_length: 16
clone_size: .
d_call: .
cdr3_nt: TGTGCCAGCAGCCAAGATCACAGAGAACCAAATTCACCCCTCCACTTT
cdr3_aa: CASSQDHREPNSPLHF

v_call: TRBV27
j_call: TRBJ1-1
cdr3_length: 14
clone_size: .
d_call: TRBD1
cdr3_nt: TGTGCCAGCAGTAACCAACAGGGGAGGACTGAAGCTTTCTTT
cdr3_aa: CASSNQQGRTEAFF

v_call: TRBV4-3
j_call: TRBJ2-1
cdr3_length: 14
clone_size: .
d_call: TRBD1
cdr3_nt: TGCGCCAGCAGCCAAGTCAGGGGGCTAAATGAGCAGTTCTTC
cdr3_aa: CASSQVRGLNEQFF

v_call: TRBV19
j_call: TRBJ2-1
cdr3_length: 15
clone_size: .
d_call: TRBD2
cdr3_nt: TGTGCCAGTAGTATGACTAGCGCGGGTCGGAATGAGCAGTTCTTC
cdr3_aa: CASSMTSAGRNEQFF

v_call: TRBV4-2
j_call: TRBJ1-2
cdr3_length: 15
clone_size: once
d_call: TRBD1
cdr3_nt: TGTGCCAGCAGCCAAGGCAGGACAGGGGACTTAGGCTACACCTTC
cdr3_aa: CASSQGRTGDLGYTF

v_call: TRBV5-5
j_call: TRBJ2-7
cdr3_length: 15
clone_size: .
d_call: .
cdr3_nt: TGTGCCAGCAGCTTGGCGGCTAGCGCGGCCTACGAGCAGTACTTC
cdr3_aa: CASSLAASAAYEQYF

v_call: TRBV27
j_call: TRBJ2-1
cdr3_length: 14
clone_size: .
d_call: .
cdr3_nt: TGTGCCAGCAACTTGGGGGGAGTGAGAAATGAGCAGTTCTTC
cdr3_aa: CASNLGGVRNEQFF

v_call: TRBV19
j_call: TRBJ1-2
cdr3_length: 13
clone_size: .
d_call: .
cdr3_nt: TGTGCCAGTATCCCTTCCGGGGGCTATGGCTACACCTTC
cdr3_aa: CASIPSGGYGYTF

v_call: TRBV23-1
j_call: TRBJ2-5
cdr3_length: 21
clone_size: once
d_call: .
cdr3_nt: TGCGCCAGCAGTTATTCAATCTCGACAGGATCCCACTCCGGCAGAAAAGAGACCCAGTACTTC
cdr3_aa: CASSYSISTGSHSGRKETQYF

v_call: TRBV24-1
j_call: TRBJ1-2
cdr3_length: 14
clone_size: .
d_call: TRBD1
cdr3_nt: TGTGCCACCAGTGACTACAGGGGTGGCTATGGCTACACCTTC
cdr3_aa: CATSDYRGGYGYTF

v_call: TRBV2
j_call: TRBJ1-1
cdr3_length: 13
clone_size: .
d_call: .
cdr3_nt: TGTGCCAGCAGTGTCGAGGGGGACACTGAAGCTTTCTTT
cdr3_aa: CASSVEGDTEAFF

v_call: TRBV13
j_call: TRBJ2-3
cdr3_length: 15
clone_size: .
d_call: TRBD2
cdr3_nt: TGTGCCAGCAGCCCGGGGGGACGAAGCACAGATACGCAGTATTTT
cdr3_aa: CASSPGGRSTDTQYF

v_call: TRBV19
j_call: TRBJ2-1
cdr3_length: 14
clone_size: .
d_call: .
cdr3_nt: TGTGCCAGTAGTATGGGGGGCGCTCACAATGAGCAGTTCTTC
cdr3_aa: CASSMGGAHNEQFF

v_call: TRBV7-9
j_call: TRBJ2-1
cdr3_length: 17
clone_size: .
d_call: TRBD1
cdr3_nt: TGTGCCAGCAGCTTGGGGACAGGGTCCTCCCTGTACAATGAGCAGTTCTTC
cdr3_aa: CASSLGTGSSLYNEQFF

v_call: TRBV11-3
j_call: TRBJ2-2
cdr3_length: 16
clone_size: .
d_call: TRBD1
cdr3_nt: TGTGCCAGCAGTAATACGGGACAGGGGGGCACCGGGGAGCTGTTTTTT
cdr3_aa: CASSNTGQGGTGELFF

v_call: TRBV27
j_call: TRBJ1-6
cdr3_length: 16
clone_size: .
d_call: TRBD1
cdr3_nt: TGTGCCAGCAGGCCGACAGGGGGTTTTTCTAATTCACCCCTCCACTTT
cdr3_aa: CASRPTGGFSNSPLHF

v_call: TRBV6-5
j_call: TRBJ1-4
cdr3_length: 14
clone_size: .
d_call: .
cdr3_nt: TGTGCCAGCAACATAGAGGCAACTAATGAAAAACTGTTTTTT
cdr3_aa: CASNIEATNEKLFF

v_call: TRBV5-1
j_call: TRBJ2-6
cdr3_length: 18
clone_size: .
d_call: TRBD1
cdr3_nt: TGCGCCAGCAGCCCTCGGGACAGCCCCCGCTCTGGGGCCAACGTCCTGACTTTC
cdr3_aa: CASSPRDSPRSGANVLTF

v_call: TRBV28
j_call: TRBJ1-2
cdr3_length: 15
clone_size: .
d_call: .
cdr3_nt: TGTGCCAGCAGTTTGGCAGGGAGGGTGAACTATGGCTACACCTTC
cdr3_aa: CASSLAGRVNYGYTF

v_call: TRBV10-3
j_call: TRBJ1-1
cdr3_length: 13
clone_size: once
d_call: TRBD1
cdr3_nt: TGTGCCATCACCCCCACAGGGGACACTGAAGCTTTCTTT
cdr3_aa: CAITPTGDTEAFF

v_call: TRBV13
j_call: TRBJ2-5
cdr3_length: 14
clone_size: .
d_call: TRBD2
cdr3_nt: TGTGCCAGCAGCTTGTTAGCGGGAATGGAGACCCAGTACTTC
cdr3_aa: CASSLLAGMETQYF

v_call: TRBV28
j_call: TRBJ1-1
cdr3_length: 12
clone_size: .
d_call: .
cdr3_nt: TGTGCCAGCAGTTTTGGAAAGGCTGAAGCTTTCTTT
cdr3_aa: CASSFGKAEAFF

v_call: TRBV6-2/TRBV6-3
j_call: TRBJ1-1
cdr3_length: 14
clone_size: .
d_call: TRBD1
cdr3_nt: TGTGCCAGCAGCGACAGGGCATTCAACACTGAAGCTTTCTTT
cdr3_aa: CASSDRAFNTEAFF

v_call: TRBV10-3
j_call: TRBJ1-3
cdr3_length: 17
clone_size: once
d_call: TRBD1
cdr3_nt: TGTGCCATCACTGAGTCCCGGGACAGGGTTGCAGGAAACACCATATATTTT
cdr3_aa: CAITESRDRVAGNTIYF

v_call: TRBV5-1
j_call: TRBJ1-1
cdr3_length: 16
clone_size: once
d_call: .
cdr3_nt: TGCGCCAGCAGCTTGGCCTCGGCAGGGGCTAACGCTGAAGCTTTCTTT
cdr3_aa: CASSLASAGANAEAFF

v_call: TRBV6-1
j_call: TRBJ1-5
cdr3_length: 12
clone_size: .
d_call: .
cdr3_nt: TGTGCCAGCAGTGAAAGGGCTCAGCCCCAGCATTTT
cdr3_aa: CASSERAQPQHF

v_call: TRBV6-4
j_call: TRBJ1-1
cdr3_length: 13
clone_size: once
d_call: .
cdr3_nt: TGTGCCAGCAGTGTTACCATGAACACTGAAGCTTTCTTT
cdr3_aa: CASSVTMNTEAFF

v_call: TRBV7-3
j_call: TRBJ2-3
cdr3_length: 12
clone_size: .
d_call: .
cdr3_nt: TGTGCCAGCAAGGGGCCCACAGATACGCAGTATTTT
cdr3_aa: CASKGPTDTQYF

v_call: TRBV19
j_call: TRBJ1-5
cdr3_length: 14
clone_size: .
d_call: .
cdr3_nt: TGTGCCAGTAGTATCCCCAGGGAGAATCAGCCCCAGCATTTT
cdr3_aa: CASSIPRENQPQHF

v_call: TRBV27
j_call: TRBJ1-5
cdr3_length: 16
clone_size: .
d_call: .
cdr3_nt: TGTGCCAGCAGAGAGTATGGCAGGAGCACGGGTCAGCCCCAGCATTTT
cdr3_aa: CASREYGRSTGQPQHF

v_call: TRBV7-9
j_call: TRBJ1-2
cdr3_length: 15
clone_size: .
d_call: TRBD1
cdr3_nt: TGTGCCAGCAGCTTAGCCGGGACAGGGGTCTATGGCTACACCTTC
cdr3_aa: CASSLAGTGVYGYTF

v_call: TRBV28
j_call: TRBJ1-3
cdr3_length: 15
clone_size: .
d_call: .
cdr3_nt: TGTGCCAGCAGCCTAGGAGGTGGGGGCGGAAACACCATATATTTT
cdr3_aa: CASSLGGGGGNTIYF